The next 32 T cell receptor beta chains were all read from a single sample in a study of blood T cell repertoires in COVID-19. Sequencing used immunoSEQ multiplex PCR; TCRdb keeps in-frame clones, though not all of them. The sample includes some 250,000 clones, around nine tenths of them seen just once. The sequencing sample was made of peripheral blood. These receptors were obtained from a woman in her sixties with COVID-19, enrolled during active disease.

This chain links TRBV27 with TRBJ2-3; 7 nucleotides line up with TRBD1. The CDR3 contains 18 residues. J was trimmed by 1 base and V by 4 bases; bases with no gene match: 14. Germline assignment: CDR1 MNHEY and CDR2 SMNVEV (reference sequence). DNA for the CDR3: TGTGCCAGCAGTTCCAACCTACGAGGGGGCTTCGGCACAGATACGCAGTATTTT. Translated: CASSSNLRGGFGTDTQYF.

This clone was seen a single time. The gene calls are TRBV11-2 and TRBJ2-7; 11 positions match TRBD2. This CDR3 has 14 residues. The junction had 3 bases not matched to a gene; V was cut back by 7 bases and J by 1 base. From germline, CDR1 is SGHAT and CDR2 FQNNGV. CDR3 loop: CASKIAGGSYEQYF. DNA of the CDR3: TGTGCCAGCAAGATAGCGGGAGGGTCCTACGAGCAGTACTTC.

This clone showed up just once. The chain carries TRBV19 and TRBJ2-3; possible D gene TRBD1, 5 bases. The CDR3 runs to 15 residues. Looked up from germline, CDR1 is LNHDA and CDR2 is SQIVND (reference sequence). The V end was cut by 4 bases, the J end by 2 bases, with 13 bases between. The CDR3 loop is CASSTLTEYTDTQYF. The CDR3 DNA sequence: TGTGCCAGTAGTACTTTGACAGAGTACACAGATACGCAGTATTTT.

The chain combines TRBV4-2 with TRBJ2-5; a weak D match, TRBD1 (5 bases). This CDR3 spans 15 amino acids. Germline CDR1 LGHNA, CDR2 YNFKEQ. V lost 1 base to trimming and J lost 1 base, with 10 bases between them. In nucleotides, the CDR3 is TGTGCCAGCAGCCAAGTAGGGGCAGCCCAAGAGACCCAGTACTTC. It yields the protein CASSQVGAAQETQYF.

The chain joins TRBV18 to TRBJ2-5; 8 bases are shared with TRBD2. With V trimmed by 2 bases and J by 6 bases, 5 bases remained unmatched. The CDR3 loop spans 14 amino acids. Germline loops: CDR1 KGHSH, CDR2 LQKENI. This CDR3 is CASSPSGGAKTQYF. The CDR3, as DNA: TGTGCCAGCTCACCAAGCGGGGGCGCAAAGACCCAGTACTTC.

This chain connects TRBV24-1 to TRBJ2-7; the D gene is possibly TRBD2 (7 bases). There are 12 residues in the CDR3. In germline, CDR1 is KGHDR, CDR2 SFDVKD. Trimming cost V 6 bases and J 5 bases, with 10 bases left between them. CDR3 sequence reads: CATSTGRDEQYF. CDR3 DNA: TGTGCCACCAGTACAGGGAGGGACGAGCAGTACTTC.

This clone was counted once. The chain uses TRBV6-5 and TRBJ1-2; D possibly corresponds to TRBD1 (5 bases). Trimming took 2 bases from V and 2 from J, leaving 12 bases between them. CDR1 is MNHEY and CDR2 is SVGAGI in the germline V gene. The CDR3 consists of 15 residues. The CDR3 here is CASSYGAGRNYGYTF. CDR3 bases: TGTGCCAGCAGTTACGGGGCAGGGAGGAACTATGGCTACACCTTC.

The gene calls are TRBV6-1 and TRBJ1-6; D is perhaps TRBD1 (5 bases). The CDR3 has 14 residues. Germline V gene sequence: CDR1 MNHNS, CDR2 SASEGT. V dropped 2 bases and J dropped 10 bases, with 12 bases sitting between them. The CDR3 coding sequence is TGTGCCAGCAGTGAATTGCAGGGAGGGTCACCCCTCCACTTT. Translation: CASSELQGGSPLHF.

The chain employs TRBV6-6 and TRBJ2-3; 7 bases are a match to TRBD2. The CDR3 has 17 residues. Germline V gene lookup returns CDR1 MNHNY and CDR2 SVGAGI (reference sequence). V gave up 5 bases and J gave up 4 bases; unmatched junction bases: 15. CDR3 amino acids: CASSRVGGGGSSDTQYF. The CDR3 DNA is TGTGCCAGCAGTCGAGTGGGTGGCGGCGGGAGTTCAGATACGCAGTATTTT.

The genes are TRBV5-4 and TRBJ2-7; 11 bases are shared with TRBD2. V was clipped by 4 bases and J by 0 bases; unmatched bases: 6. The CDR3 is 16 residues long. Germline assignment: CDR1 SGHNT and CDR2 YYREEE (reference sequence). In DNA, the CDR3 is TGTGCCAGCAGCACCACTAGCGGGAGACCCTCCTACGAGCAGTACTTC. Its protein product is CASSTTSGRPSYEQYF.

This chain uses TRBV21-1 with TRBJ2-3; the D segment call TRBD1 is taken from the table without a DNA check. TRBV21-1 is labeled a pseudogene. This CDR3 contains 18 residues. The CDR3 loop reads CASYRPRDRGGGTDTQYF. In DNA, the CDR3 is TGTGCCAGCTACCGACCCCGAGACAGGGGCGGGGGCACAGATACGCAGTATTTT.

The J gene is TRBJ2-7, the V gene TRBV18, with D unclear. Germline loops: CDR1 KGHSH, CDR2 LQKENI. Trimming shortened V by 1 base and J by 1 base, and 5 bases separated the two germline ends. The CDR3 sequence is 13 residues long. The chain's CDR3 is CASSPLPSYEQYF. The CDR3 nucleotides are TGTGCCAGCTCACCACTTCCTTCCTACGAGCAGTACTTC.

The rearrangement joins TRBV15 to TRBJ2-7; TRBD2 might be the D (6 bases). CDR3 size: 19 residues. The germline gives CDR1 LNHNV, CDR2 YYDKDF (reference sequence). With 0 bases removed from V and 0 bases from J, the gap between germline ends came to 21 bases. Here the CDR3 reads CATSRDLAGFSLFSYEQYF. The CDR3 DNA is TGTGCCACCAGCAGAGATTTGGCGGGATTTTCATTATTCTCCTACGAGCAGTACTTC.

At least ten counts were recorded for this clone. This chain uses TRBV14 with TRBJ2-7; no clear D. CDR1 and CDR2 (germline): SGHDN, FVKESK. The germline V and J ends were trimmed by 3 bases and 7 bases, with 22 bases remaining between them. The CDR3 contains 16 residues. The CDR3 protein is CASSQLPPGPYGEQYF. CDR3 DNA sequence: TGTGCCAGCAGCCAGCTCCCCCCGGGTCCATACGGGGAGCAGTACTTC.

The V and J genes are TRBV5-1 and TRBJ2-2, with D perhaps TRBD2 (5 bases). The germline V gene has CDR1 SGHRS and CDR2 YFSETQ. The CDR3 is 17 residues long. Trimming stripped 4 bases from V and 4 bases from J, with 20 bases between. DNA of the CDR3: TGCGCCAGCAGCCACCGGCTGGGAGCAGAAATCACCGGGGAGCTGTTTTTT. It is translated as CASSHRLGAEITGELFF. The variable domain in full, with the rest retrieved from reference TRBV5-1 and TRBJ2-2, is KAGVTQTPRYLIKTRGQQVTLSCSPISGHRSVSWYQQTPGQGLQFLFEYFSETQRNKGNFPGRFSGRQFSNSRSEMNVSTLELGDSALYLCASSHRLGAEITGELFFGEGSRLTVL.

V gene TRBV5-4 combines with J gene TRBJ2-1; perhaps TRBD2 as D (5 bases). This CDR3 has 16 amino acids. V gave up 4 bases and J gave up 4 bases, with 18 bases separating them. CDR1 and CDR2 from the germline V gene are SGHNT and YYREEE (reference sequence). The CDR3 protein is CASSGMDSGYYNEQFF. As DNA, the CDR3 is TGTGCCAGCAGCGGAATGGACTCAGGATATTACAATGAGCAGTTCTTC.

As DNA, the CDR3 is TGCAGTGCTAGTGTGGGCGACGGCCAGCCCCAGCATTTT. This codes for CSASVGDGQPQHF. The V gene is TRBV20-1, the J gene TRBJ1-5; D is ambiguous. Germline loops: CDR1 DFQATT, CDR2 SNEGSKA (reference sequence). This CDR3 has 13 amino acids. V was pared by 3 bases and J by 7 bases, with 13 bases between.

The CDR3, as DNA: TGTGCCAGCGTGACCCCCGGGGAGACCCAGTACTTC. Translation: CASVTPGETQYF. The rearrangement uses TRBV12-3 or TRBV12-4 and TRBJ2-5; D is ambiguous. This CDR3 region has 12 residues. V was trimmed by 8 bases and J by 5 bases, leaving 12 bases between them.

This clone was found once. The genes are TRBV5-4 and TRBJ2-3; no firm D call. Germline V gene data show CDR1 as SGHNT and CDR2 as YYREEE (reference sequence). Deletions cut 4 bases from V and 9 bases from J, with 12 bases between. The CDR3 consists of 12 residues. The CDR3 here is CASSPRSETQYF. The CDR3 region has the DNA TGTGCCAGCAGCCCCCGTAGTGAGACGCAGTATTTT.

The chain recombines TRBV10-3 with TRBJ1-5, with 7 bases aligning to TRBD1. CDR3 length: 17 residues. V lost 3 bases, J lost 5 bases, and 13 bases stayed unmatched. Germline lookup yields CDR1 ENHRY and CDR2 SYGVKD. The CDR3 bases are TGTGCCATCAGTGAACCTACCGGGACAGCATACGATCAGCCCCAGCATTTT. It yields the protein CAISEPTGTAYDQPQHF.

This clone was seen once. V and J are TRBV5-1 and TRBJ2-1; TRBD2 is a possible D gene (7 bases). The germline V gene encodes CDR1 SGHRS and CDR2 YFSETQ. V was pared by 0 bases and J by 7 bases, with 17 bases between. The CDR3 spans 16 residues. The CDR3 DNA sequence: TGCGCCAGCAGCTTGGCGGGGGGCGGGACCCAAAATGAGCAGTTCTTC. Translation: CASSLAGGGTQNEQFF. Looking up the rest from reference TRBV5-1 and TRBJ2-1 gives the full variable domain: KAGVTQTPRYLIKTRGQQVTLSCSPISGHRSVSWYQQTPGQGLQFLFEYFSETQRNKGNFPGRFSGRQFSNSRSEMNVSTLELGDSALYLCASSLAGGGTQNEQFFGPGTRLTVL.

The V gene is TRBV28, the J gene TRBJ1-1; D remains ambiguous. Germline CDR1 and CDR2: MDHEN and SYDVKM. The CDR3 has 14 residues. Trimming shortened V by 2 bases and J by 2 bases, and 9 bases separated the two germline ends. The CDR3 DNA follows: TGTGCCAGCAGTTTACTCTCCAGAAACACTGAAGCTTTCTTT. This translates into CASSLLSRNTEAFF.

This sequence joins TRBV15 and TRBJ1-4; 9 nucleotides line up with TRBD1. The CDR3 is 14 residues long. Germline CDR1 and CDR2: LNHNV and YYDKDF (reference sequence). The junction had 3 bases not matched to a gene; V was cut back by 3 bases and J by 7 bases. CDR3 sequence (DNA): TGTGCCACCAGCAGGGGACAGGGATTTGAAAAACTGTTTTTT. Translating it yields CATSRGQGFEKLFF.

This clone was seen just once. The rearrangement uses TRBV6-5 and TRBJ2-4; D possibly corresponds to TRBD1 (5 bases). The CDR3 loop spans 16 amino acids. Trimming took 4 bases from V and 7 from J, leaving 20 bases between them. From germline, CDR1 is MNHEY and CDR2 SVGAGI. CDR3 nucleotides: TGTGCCAGCAGTTCGGGCATGGGGCCCCAGGTGAACATTCAGTACTTC. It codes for CASSSGMGPQVNIQYF.

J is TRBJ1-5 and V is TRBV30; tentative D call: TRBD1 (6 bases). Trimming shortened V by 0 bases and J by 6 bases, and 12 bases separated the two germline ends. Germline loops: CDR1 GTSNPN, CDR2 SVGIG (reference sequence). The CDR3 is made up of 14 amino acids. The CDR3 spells CAWSVGGGSQPQHF. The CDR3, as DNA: TGTGCCTGGAGTGTTGGGGGGGGCTCTCAGCCCCAGCATTTT. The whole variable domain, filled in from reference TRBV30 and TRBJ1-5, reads SQTIHQWPATLVQPVGSPLSLECTVEGTSNPNLYWYRQAAGRGLQLLFYSVGIGQISSEVPQNLSASRPQDRQFILSSKKLLLSDSGFYLCAWSVGGGSQPQHFGDGTRLSIL.

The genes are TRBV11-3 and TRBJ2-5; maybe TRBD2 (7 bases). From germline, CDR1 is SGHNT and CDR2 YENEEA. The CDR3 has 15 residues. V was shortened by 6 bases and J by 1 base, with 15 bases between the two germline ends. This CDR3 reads CASSRGASAQETQYF. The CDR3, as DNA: TGTGCCAGCAGTCGGGGGGCTAGCGCCCAAGAGACCCAGTACTTC.

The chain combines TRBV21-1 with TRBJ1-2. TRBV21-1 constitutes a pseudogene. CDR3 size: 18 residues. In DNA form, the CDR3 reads TGTGCCAGCAGCAAAGGATCGAAGGGAAGGGAGGCTAACTATGGCTACACCTTC. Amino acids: CASSKGSKGREANYGYTF.

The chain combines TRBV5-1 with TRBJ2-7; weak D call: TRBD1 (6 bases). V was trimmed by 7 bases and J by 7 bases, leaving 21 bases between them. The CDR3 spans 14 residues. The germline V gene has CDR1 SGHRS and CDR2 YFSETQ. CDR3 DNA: TGCGCCAGCCGTGCGGACAGTCTACTGGGTGAGCAGTACTTC. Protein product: CASRADSLLGEQYF.

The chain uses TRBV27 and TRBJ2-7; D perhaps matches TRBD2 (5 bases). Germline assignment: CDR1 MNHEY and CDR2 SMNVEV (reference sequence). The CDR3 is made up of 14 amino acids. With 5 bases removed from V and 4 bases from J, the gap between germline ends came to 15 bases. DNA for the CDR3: TGTGCCAGCAGTCCCTCGAGTTGGACTTACGAGCAGTACTTC. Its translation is CASSPSSWTYEQYF.

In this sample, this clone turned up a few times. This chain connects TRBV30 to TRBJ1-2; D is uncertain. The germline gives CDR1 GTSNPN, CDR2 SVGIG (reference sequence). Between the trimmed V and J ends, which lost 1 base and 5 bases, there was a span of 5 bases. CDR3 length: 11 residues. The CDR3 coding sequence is TGTGCCTGGAGTGCGAGTTATGGCTACACCTTC. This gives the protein CAWSASYGYTF. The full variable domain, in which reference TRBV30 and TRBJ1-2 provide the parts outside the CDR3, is SQTIHQWPATLVQPVGSPLSLECTVEGTSNPNLYWYRQAAGRGLQLLFYSVGIGQISSEVPQNLSASRPQDRQFILSSKKLLLSDSGFYLCAWSASYGYTFGSGTRLTVV.

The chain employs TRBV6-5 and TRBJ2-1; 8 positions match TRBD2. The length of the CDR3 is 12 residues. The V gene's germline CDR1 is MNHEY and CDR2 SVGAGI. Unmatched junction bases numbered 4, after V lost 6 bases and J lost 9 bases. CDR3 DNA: TGTGCCAGCAGGGAGACTAGCGTTGAGCAGTTCTTC. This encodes CASRETSVEQFF.

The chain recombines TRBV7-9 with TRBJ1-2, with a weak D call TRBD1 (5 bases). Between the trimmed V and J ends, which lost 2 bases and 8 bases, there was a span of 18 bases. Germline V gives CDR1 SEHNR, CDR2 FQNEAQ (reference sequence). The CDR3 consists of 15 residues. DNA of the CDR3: TGTGCCAGCAGCTTATGGGGTCGTACAGGACCAGGCTACACCTTC. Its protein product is CASSLWGRTGPGYTF.